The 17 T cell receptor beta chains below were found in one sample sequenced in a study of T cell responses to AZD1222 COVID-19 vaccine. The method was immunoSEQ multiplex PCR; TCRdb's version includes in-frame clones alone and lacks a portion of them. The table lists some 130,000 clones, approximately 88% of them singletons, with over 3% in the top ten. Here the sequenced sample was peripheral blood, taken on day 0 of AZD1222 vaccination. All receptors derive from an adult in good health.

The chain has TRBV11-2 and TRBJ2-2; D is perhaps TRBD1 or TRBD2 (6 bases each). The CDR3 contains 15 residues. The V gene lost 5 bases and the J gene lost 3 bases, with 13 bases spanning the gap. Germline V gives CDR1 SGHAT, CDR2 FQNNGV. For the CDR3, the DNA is TGTGCCAGCAGCCGAGACGGGGGCGACACCGGGGAGCTGTTTTTT. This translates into CASSRDGGDTGELFF.

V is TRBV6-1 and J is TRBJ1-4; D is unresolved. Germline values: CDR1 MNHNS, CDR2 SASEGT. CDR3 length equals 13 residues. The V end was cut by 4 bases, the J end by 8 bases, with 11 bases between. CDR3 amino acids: CASSAPEAEKLFF. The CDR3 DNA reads TGTGCCAGCAGTGCACCTGAGGCGGAAAAACTGTTTTTT.

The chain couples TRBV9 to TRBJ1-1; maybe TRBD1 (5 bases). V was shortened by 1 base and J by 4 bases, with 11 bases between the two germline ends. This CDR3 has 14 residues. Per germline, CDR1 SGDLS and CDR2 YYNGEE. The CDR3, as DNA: TGTGCCAGCAGCGTACAGGGCGAGGGCACTGAAGCTTTCTTT. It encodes CASSVQGEGTEAFF.

DNA for the CDR3: TGTGCCATCAGTTCCTTCGGGCGGGGGGATCAAGAGACCCAGTACTTC. Residues: CAISSFGRGDQETQYF. This sequence joins TRBV10-3 and TRBJ2-5; 8 bases align to TRBD2. The V gene end was trimmed by 5 bases and the J gene end by 2 bases; junction bases not matched to a gene: 10. Germline CDR1 ENHRY, CDR2 SYGVKD. The CDR3 contains 16 residues.

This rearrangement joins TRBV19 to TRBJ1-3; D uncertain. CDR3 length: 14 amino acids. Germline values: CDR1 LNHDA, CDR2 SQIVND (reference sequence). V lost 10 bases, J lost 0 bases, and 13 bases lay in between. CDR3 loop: CATDDTFSGNTIYF. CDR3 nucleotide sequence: TGTGCCACGGACGACACCTTCTCTGGAAACACCATATATTTT.

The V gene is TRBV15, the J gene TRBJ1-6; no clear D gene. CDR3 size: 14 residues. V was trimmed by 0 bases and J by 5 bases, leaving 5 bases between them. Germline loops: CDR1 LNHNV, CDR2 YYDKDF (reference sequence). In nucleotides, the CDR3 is TGTGCCACCAGCAGAGATTTGGATAATTCACCCCTCCACTTT. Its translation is CATSRDLDNSPLHF. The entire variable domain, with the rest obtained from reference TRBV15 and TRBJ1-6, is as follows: DAMVIQNPRYQVTQFGKPVTLSCSQTLNHNVMYWYQQKSSQAPKLLFHYYDKDFNNEADTPDNFQSRRPNTSFCFLDIRSPGLGDTAMYLCATSRDLDNSPLHFGNGTRLTVT.

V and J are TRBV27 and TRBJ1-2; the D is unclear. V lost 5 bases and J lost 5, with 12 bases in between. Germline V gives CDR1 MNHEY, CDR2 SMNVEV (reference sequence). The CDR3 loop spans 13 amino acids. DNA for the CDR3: TGTGCCAGCAGTCCCACCGTCGAATATGGCTACACCTTC. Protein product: CASSPTVEYGYTF.

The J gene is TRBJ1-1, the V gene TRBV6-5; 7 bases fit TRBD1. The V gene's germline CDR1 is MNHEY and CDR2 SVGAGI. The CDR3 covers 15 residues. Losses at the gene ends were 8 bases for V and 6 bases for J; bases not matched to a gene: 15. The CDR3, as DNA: TGTGCCAGCCACGGACAAGGGGGCATGATAGCTGAAGCTTTCTTT. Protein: CASHGQGGMIAEAFF.

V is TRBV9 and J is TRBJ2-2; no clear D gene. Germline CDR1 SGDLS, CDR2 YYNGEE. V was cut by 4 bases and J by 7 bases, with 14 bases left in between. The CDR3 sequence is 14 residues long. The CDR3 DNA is TGTGCCAGCAGCACGAGTAACATGCTCGGGGAGCTGTTTTTT. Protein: CASSTSNMLGELFF.

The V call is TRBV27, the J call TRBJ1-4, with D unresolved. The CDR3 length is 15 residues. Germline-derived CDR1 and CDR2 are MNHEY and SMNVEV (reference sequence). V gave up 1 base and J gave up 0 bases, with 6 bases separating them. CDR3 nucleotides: TGTGCCAGCAGTTTATGGTCTGCAACTAATGAAAAACTGTTTTTT. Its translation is CASSLWSATNEKLFF.

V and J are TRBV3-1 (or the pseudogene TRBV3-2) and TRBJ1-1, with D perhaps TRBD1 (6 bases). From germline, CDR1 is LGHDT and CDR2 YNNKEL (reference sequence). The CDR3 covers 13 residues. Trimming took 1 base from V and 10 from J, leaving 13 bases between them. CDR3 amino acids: CASSQVGGGLAFF. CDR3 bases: TGTGCCAGCAGCCAAGTTGGTGGGGGCTTAGCTTTCTTT.

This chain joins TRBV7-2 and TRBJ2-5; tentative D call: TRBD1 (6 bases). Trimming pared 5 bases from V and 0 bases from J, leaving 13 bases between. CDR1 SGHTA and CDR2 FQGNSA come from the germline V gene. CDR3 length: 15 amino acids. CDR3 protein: CASSQGTAYQETQYF. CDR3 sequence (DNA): TGTGCCAGCAGCCAGGGGACCGCCTACCAAGAGACCCAGTACTTC.

This CDR3 reads CASSLQGARTKNIQYF. CDR3 nucleotides: TGTGCCAGCAGCTTACAGGGGGCCCGAACCAAAAACATTCAGTACTTC. The rearrangement uses TRBV5-6 and TRBJ2-4, with 9 bases fitting TRBD1. This CDR3 is built from 16 residues. V was clipped by 2 bases and J by 2 bases; unmatched bases: 5. The germline V gene has CDR1 SGHDT and CDR2 YYEEEE.

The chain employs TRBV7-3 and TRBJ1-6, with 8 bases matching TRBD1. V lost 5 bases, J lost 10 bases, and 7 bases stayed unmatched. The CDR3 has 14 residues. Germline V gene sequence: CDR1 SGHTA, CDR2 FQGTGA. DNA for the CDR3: TGTGCCAGCAGCCCCGGACAGGGAGGGTCACCCCTCCACTTT. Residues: CASSPGQGGSPLHF.

CDR3 in amino acids: CASSLEVYIYEQYF. CDR3 coding DNA: TGTGCCAGCAGCTTAGAAGTCTACATCTACGAGCAGTACTTC. V and J are TRBV11-2 and TRBJ2-7; D remains unclear. Per the germline V gene, CDR1 is SGHAT and CDR2 is FQNNGV. The CDR3 runs to 14 residues. V lost 0 bases and J lost 3, with 9 bases in between.

CDR3 protein: CASSPPSRATGELFF. CDR3 in DNA: TGTGCCAGCTCACCACCTTCCAGGGCCACCGGGGAGCTGTTTTTT. V and J are TRBV18 and TRBJ2-2; a weak D match, TRBD1 (5 bases). CDR1 KGHSH and CDR2 LQKENI come from the germline V gene. The CDR3 length is 15 residues. V dropped 0 bases and J dropped 4 bases, with 9 bases sitting between them.

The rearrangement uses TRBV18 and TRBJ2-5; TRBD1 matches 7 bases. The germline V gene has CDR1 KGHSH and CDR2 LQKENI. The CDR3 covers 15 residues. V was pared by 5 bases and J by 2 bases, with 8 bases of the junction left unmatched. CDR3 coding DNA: TGTGCCAGCTCAGCCCCGGGACAGCTACAAGAGACCCAGTACTTC. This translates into CASSAPGQLQETQYF.